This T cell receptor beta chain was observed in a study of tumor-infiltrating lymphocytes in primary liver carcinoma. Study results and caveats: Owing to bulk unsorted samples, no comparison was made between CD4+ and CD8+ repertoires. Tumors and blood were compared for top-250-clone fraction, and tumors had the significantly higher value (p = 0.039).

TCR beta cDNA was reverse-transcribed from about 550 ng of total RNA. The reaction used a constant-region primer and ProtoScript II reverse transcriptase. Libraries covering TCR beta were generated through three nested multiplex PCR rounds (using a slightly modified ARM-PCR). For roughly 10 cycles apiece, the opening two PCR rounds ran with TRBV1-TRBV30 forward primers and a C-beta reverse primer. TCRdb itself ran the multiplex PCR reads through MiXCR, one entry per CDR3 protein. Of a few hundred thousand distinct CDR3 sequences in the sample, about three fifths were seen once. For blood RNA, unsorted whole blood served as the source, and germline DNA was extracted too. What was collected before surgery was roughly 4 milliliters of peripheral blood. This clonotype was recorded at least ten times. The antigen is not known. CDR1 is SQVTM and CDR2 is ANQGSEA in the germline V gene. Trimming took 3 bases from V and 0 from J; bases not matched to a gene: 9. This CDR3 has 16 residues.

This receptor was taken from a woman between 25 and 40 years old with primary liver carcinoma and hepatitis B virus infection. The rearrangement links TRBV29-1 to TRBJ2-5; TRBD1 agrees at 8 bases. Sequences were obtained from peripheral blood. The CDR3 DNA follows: TGCAGCGTTGATGATCAGGACAGGGAGTACCAAGAGACCCAGTACTTC. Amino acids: CSVDDQDREYQETQYF.